The 23 T cell receptor beta chains below were found in one sample sequenced in a study of cytomegalovirus exposure and HLA in healthy donors. PCR involved 60 Vbeta and 13 Jbeta primers. Profiled with immunoSEQ multiplex PCR; TCRdb holds only in-frame clones, not every one. Here the sample spans under 200,000 clones, about 83% being singletons. The sample was PBMCs. The receptors derive from a woman aged 30 to 39 in good health and CMV-seropositive.

This chain links TRBV6-5 with TRBJ2-1; 9 bases align to TRBD2. There are 16 residues in the CDR3. J gave up 6 bases and V 2 bases, and 8 bases lay outside the gene matches. Germline V gives CDR1 MNHEY, CDR2 SVGAGI. Here the CDR3 DNA reads TGTGCCAGCAGTTACACGCCGGGACTAGCTTCCAATGAGCAGTTCTTC. Protein: CASSYTPGLASNEQFF.

This clone was recorded only once. This chain connects TRBV7-2 to TRBJ2-1; D gene unclear. Trimming took off 5 bases at V and 2 bases at J, with 19 bases between the two ends. The CDR3 is made up of 17 amino acids. The V gene's germline CDR1 is SGHTA and CDR2 FQGNSA. CDR3 protein: CASSPTPQSLPYNEQFF. In nucleotides, the CDR3 is TGTGCCAGCAGCCCGACCCCACAGTCCCTTCCCTACAATGAGCAGTTCTTC.

This chain uses TRBV7-9 with TRBJ2-1, with 10 bases that match TRBD1. Per the germline V gene, CDR1 is SEHNR and CDR2 is FQNEAQ (reference sequence). The CDR3 spans 15 residues. J lost 6 bases, V lost 1 base, and 3 bases had no gene match. The CDR3 sequence is CASSLGDRGLNEQFF. CDR3 coding DNA: TGTGCCAGCAGCTTAGGAGACAGGGGGCTCAATGAGCAGTTCTTC. Looking up the rest from reference TRBV7-9 and TRBJ2-1 gives the full variable domain: DTGVSQNPRHKITKRGQNVTFRCDPISEHNRLYWYRQTLGQGPEFLTYFQNEAQLEKSRLLSDRFSAERPKGSFSTLEIQRTEQGDSAMYLCASSLGDRGLNEQFFGPGTRLTVL.

The V gene is TRBV6-1, the J gene TRBJ1-2, with a possible D match to TRBD1 (6 bases). The germline gives CDR1 MNHNS, CDR2 SASEGT. Trimming took 4 bases from V and 9 from J, leaving 18 bases between them. CDR3 size: 14 residues. As DNA, the CDR3 is TGTGCCAGCAGTGTCACGGAACAGGGTGGGAGCTACACCTTC. Protein sequence: CASSVTEQGGSYTF.

In DNA form, the CDR3 reads TGTGCCAGTAGTATCGGGTCGGGGGGCGATGTGAGGACTGAAGCTTTCTTT. This sequence encodes CASSIGSGGDVRTEAFF. The chain is built from TRBV19 and TRBJ1-1; the D gene is possibly TRBD1 (6 bases). Germline CDR1 reads LNHDA; CDR2 reads SQIVND (reference sequence). This CDR3 is 17 amino acids long. Trimming stripped 3 bases from V and 5 bases from J, with 22 bases between.

This chain uses TRBV5-5 with TRBJ2-3; D may be TRBD2 (6 bases). V was cut by 4 bases and J by 7 bases, with 10 bases left in between. Looked up from germline, CDR1 is SGHKS and CDR2 is YYEKEE (reference sequence). The CDR3 contains 12 residues. CDR3 region: CASSLGTYTQYF. The CDR3 bases are TGTGCCAGCAGCCTGGGGACTTATACGCAGTATTTT.

The chain recombines TRBV13 with TRBJ2-7; TRBD2 is a possible D gene (5 bases). Germline-derived CDR1 and CDR2 are PRHDT and FYEKMQ (reference sequence). The CDR3 runs to 14 residues. Trimming cost V 5 bases and J 0 bases, with 11 bases left between them. CDR3: CASSPRGASYEQYF. The CDR3 bases are TGTGCCAGCAGCCCACGGGGAGCCTCCTACGAGCAGTACTTC.

This chain uses TRBV5-6 with TRBJ2-4, with a tentative D call TRBD2 (5 bases). Trimming cost V 6 bases and J 9 bases, with 13 bases left between them. CDR1 and CDR2 (germline): SGHDT, YYEEEE. This CDR3 region has 12 residues. The CDR3 reads CASIHGVCIQYF. CDR3 nucleotide sequence: TGTGCCAGCATTCACGGGGTGTGCATTCAGTACTTC.

This chain links TRBV11-3 with TRBJ2-5, with unresolved D. Germline lookup yields CDR1 SGHNT and CDR2 YENEEA. This CDR3 has 12 amino acids. Trimming took off 0 bases at V and 5 bases at J, with 4 bases between the two ends. CDR3 bases: TGTGCCAGCAGCTTAGATCGGGAGACCCAGTACTTC. Its translation: CASSLDRETQYF. Drawing the rest from reference TRBV11-3 and TRBJ2-5, the complete variable domain is EAGVVQSPRYKIIEKKQPVAFWCNPISGHNTLYWYLQNLGQGPELLIRYENEEAVDDSQLPKDRFSAERLKGVDSTLKIQPAELGDSAVYLCASSLDRETQYFGPGTRLLVL.

The genes are TRBV27 and TRBJ2-5, with a weak D call TRBD2 (6 bases). The CDR3 covers 13 residues. Trimming took 3 bases from V and 2 from J, leaving 7 bases between them. In germline, CDR1 is MNHEY, CDR2 SMNVEV (reference sequence). Written as DNA, the CDR3 is TGTGCCAGCAGTTTCCGGGGGCAAGAGACCCAGTACTTC. The encoded protein is CASSFRGQETQYF.

The genes are TRBV7-9 and TRBJ2-1; 7 bases are shared with TRBD1. This CDR3 has 16 amino acids. Per germline, CDR1 SEHNR and CDR2 FQNEAQ (reference sequence). V lost 5 bases, J lost 8 bases, and 15 bases stayed unmatched. CDR3 protein: CASSPPGQGVGYEQFF. The DNA of the CDR3 is TGTGCCAGCAGCCCCCCTGGGCAGGGGGTAGGCTATGAGCAGTTCTTC.

The J gene is TRBJ1-5, the V gene TRBV2; D is undetermined. The V end lost 8 bases, the J end lost 2 bases, and 13 bases lay between the germline ends. From germline, CDR1 is SNHLY and CDR2 FYNNEI. The CDR3 consists of 14 residues. The CDR3 DNA follows: TGTGCCAGCCTTCAGGACGGGGGCAATCAGCCCCAGCATTTT. Residues: CASLQDGGNQPQHF.

The sample holds a few counts of this clone. The V and J genes are TRBV4-3 and TRBJ2-7; TRBD2 matches 7 bases. This CDR3 is built from 13 residues. From germline, CDR1 is LGHNA and CDR2 YSLEER. V shed 2 bases and J 5 bases; nucleotides not matched to a gene: 3. CDR3 nucleotide sequence: TGCGCCAGCAGCCAAATCCGGGGGGACGAGCAGTACTTC. Translated, it gives CASSQIRGDEQYF.

This rearrangement joins TRBV7-2 to TRBJ1-2, with D possibly matching TRBD1 (6 bases). Germline values: CDR1 SGHTA, CDR2 FQGNSA. This CDR3 has 13 residues. V was shortened by 7 bases and J by 7 bases, with 16 bases between the two germline ends. DNA for the CDR3: TGTGCCAGCACCCTGGGCTTCAGGGGTGGCTACACCTTC. Protein product: CASTLGFRGGYTF.

The chain combines TRBV7-2 with TRBJ2-5; D possibly corresponds to TRBD1 (7 bases). V was clipped by 6 bases and J by 7 bases, with 21 bases between them. Germline-derived CDR1 and CDR2 are SGHTA and FQGNSA. The CDR3 loop spans 15 amino acids. As DNA, the CDR3 is TGTGCCAGCAGACCCCGGACAGGAGGGCGGGGGACCCAGTACTTC. It specifies CASRPRTGGRGTQYF.

The chain recombines TRBV27 with TRBJ1-1, with 7 positions matching TRBD1. Germline assignment: CDR1 MNHEY and CDR2 SMNVEV (reference sequence). The CDR3 loop spans 15 amino acids. The trim removed 4 bases at V and 2 bases at J, leaving 7 bases unmatched. CDR3 protein: CASSSHPGGNTEAFF. CDR3 nucleotide sequence: TGTGCCAGCAGTTCCCACCCAGGGGGTAACACTGAAGCTTTCTTT.

This sequence joins TRBV28 and TRBJ2-7; TRBD2 aligns across 8 bases. J lost 2 bases, V lost 6 bases, and 6 bases had no gene match. This CDR3 spans 14 amino acids. Germline V gene lookup returns CDR1 MDHEN and CDR2 SYDVKM. CDR3 coding DNA: TGTGCCAGCAGACAACTAGCGGAGGCCTACGAGCAGTACTTC. Translation gives CASRQLAEAYEQYF.

This chain links TRBV4-1 with TRBJ1-2; the D gene is possibly TRBD1 (6 bases). Germline CDR1 MGHRA, CDR2 YSYEKL. V shed 0 bases and J shed 2 bases, with 16 bases lying between them. The CDR3 is 17 amino acids. The CDR3 reads CASSQEYPRGSNYGYTF. The CDR3 nucleotides read TGCGCCAGCAGCCAAGAATATCCCAGGGGAAGCAACTATGGCTACACCTTC.

Only a few counts were recorded for this clone. The chain combines TRBV15 with TRBJ2-2; 7 nucleotides align to TRBD2. Germline V CDR1 and CDR2: LNHNV, YYDKDF (reference sequence). The J segment lost 3 bases and the V segment lost 8 bases, leaving 6 bases of the junction unmatched. This CDR3 contains 14 residues. The CDR3 DNA is TGTGCCACCCCCGCGGGAGTCGACACCGGGGAGCTGTTTTTT. As protein: CATPAGVDTGELFF.

In this sample, this clone turned up a few times. The chain has TRBV10-1 and TRBJ1-5, with D maybe TRBD1 (5 bases). The CDR3 runs to 14 residues. Germline V gene data show CDR1 as WNHNN and CDR2 as SYGVQD (reference sequence). V was cut by 2 bases and J by 7 bases, with 12 bases left in between. CDR3 protein: CASSELPQGQPQHF. CDR3 nucleotide sequence: TGCGCCAGCAGTGAGCTCCCCCAGGGCCAGCCCCAGCATTTT.

This clone was seen only a few times. The chain recombines TRBV5-6 with TRBJ2-7; 10 bases are shared with TRBD2. The V gene end was trimmed by 5 bases and the J gene end by 2 bases; junction bases not matched to a gene: 13. The CDR3 length is 17 residues. Germline lookup yields CDR1 SGHDT and CDR2 YYEEEE. The CDR3 sequence: CASSLWSAGGLAYEQYF. DNA for the CDR3: TGTGCCAGCAGTTTATGGTCAGCGGGAGGGCTCGCCTACGAGCAGTACTTC.

This chain links TRBV6-1 with TRBJ1-5; possibly TRBD1 for D (6 bases). CDR1 is MNHNS, CDR2 SASEGT, per germline. V was cut by 4 bases and J by 0 bases, with 10 bases left in between. The CDR3 has 15 residues. The CDR3 loop is CASSARTVSNQPQHF. For the CDR3, the DNA is TGTGCCAGCAGTGCCCGGACAGTTAGCAATCAGCCCCAGCATTTT.

The gene calls are TRBV9 and TRBJ2-1, with TRBD1 matching over 10 bases. Germline lookup yields CDR1 SGDLS and CDR2 YYNGEE. V lost 3 bases and J lost 3; bases outside the gene matches: 6. The CDR3 covers 16 residues. CDR3 in amino acids: CASSDETGGYYNEQFF. The CDR3 bases are TGTGCCAGCAGCGACGAGACAGGGGGCTACTACAATGAGCAGTTCTTC.